A single sample gave rise to the 9 T cell receptor beta chains below, sequenced in a study of shared clonotypes between healthy human individuals. Assay: immunoSEQ multiplex PCR; the TCRdb copy retains only in-frame clones and omits some. The table lists more than 2 million clones, around 95% of them singletons. Sequenced: naive CD4+ T cells sorted from blood. Regarding subset: CD45RA+ positively selected. All receptors come from a man younger than 35 in good health.

The chain carries TRBV6-1 and TRBJ1-6; D remains ambiguous. The CDR3 totals 18 residues. Germline CDR1 MNHNS, CDR2 SASEGT. Trimming removed 1 base from V and 7 bases from J, with 20 bases in between. The CDR3 DNA follows: TGTGCCAGCAGTGAAGACGCGGGGTTAGTACGCGGGAATTCACCCCTCCACTTT. Its protein product is CASSEDAGLVRGNSPLHF.

This sequence joins TRBV6-5 and TRBJ2-1; the D is unclear. Germline lookup yields CDR1 MNHEY and CDR2 SVGAGI. Trimming pared 0 bases from V and 0 bases from J, leaving 6 bases between. The CDR3 extends over 15 amino acids. In DNA, the CDR3 is TGTGCCAGCAGTTACTCGCCGGGCTCCTACAATGAGCAGTTCTTC. It is translated as CASSYSPGSYNEQFF.

V and J are TRBV7-8 and TRBJ1-5; TRBD1 matches at 7 bases. V shed 6 bases and J 0 bases; nucleotides not matched to a gene: 14. Germline V lookup: CDR1 SGHVS, CDR2 FQNEAQ. The CDR3 length is 18 residues. The CDR3 loop is CASSPRGQGYSSNQPQHF. The DNA of the CDR3 is TGTGCCAGCAGTCCAAGGGGGCAGGGGTATAGTAGCAATCAGCCCCAGCATTTT.

This clone was recorded once. The rearrangement uses TRBV21-1 and TRBJ1-1; TRBD1 is taken as the D call from the table, unchecked against the DNA. TRBV21-1 is a pseudogene. CDR3 length equals 15 residues. The CDR3 DNA follows: TGTGCCAGTAGCAACAGGGTTCTCATGAACACTGAAGCTTTCTTT. Translating it yields CASSNRVLMNTEAFF.

V is TRBV5-1 and J is TRBJ2-7; a possible D gene is TRBD1 (5 bases). Trimming removed 4 bases at V and 5 bases at J, with 16 bases between. The CDR3 runs to 14 residues. CDR1 is SGHRS, CDR2 YFSETQ, per germline. Here the CDR3 reads CASSPMTVYHEQYF. DNA for the CDR3: TGCGCCAGCAGCCCCATGACAGTGTACCACGAGCAGTACTTC.

The chain has TRBV7-2 and TRBJ2-2; D call uncertain. The CDR3 has 13 residues. Germline lookup yields CDR1 SGHTA and CDR2 FQGNSA. V was trimmed by 5 bases and J by 6 bases, leaving 10 bases between them. The CDR3 spells CASSGSRSGELFF. The CDR3 bases are TGTGCCAGCAGCGGGTCCAGATCCGGGGAGCTGTTTTTT.

The chain carries TRBV5-8 and TRBJ2-2; tentative D call: TRBD1 (6 bases). CDR1 SGHTS and CDR2 YDEGEE come from the germline V gene. This CDR3 contains 14 residues. Trimming removed 5 bases at V and 1 base at J, with 9 bases between. The CDR3 loop reads CASSPRGNTGELFF. Here the CDR3 DNA reads TGTGCCAGCAGTCCCAGGGGGAACACCGGGGAGCTGTTTTTT.

This chain links TRBV28 with TRBJ2-7; D unresolved. The length of the CDR3 is 13 residues. The V gene's germline CDR1 is MDHEN and CDR2 SYDVKM. The V end was cut by 5 bases, the J end by 7 bases, with 15 bases between. The chain's CDR3 is CASSPPGLSEQYF. CDR3 in DNA: TGTGCCAGCAGTCCACCGGGCCTGAGTGAGCAGTACTTC.

This clone was recorded once. This chain links TRBV5-1 with TRBJ1-3; possible D gene TRBD1, 6 bases. The length of the CDR3 is 16 residues. The germline V and J ends were trimmed by 4 bases and 0 bases, with 14 bases remaining between them. The V gene's germline CDR1 is SGHRS and CDR2 YFSETQ. For the CDR3, the DNA is TGCGCCAGCAGCCAAGGAACAGGGTTCTCTGGAAACACCATATATTTT. Translation: CASSQGTGFSGNTIYF.